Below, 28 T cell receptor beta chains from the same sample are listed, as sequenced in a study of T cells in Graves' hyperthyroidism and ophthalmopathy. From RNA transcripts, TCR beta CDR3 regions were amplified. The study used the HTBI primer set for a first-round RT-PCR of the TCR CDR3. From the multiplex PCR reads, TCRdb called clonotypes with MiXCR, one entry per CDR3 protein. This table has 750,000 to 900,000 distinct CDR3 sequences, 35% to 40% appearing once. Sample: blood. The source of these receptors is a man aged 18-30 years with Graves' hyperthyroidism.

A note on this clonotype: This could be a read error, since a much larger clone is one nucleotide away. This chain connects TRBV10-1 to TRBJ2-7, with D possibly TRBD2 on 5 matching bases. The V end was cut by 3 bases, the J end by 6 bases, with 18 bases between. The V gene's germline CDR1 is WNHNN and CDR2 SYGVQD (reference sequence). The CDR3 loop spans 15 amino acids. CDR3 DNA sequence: TGCGCCAGCAGTGAAGAGAGGGCGCTCGGGTCCGAGCAGTACTTC. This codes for CASSEERALGSEQYF.

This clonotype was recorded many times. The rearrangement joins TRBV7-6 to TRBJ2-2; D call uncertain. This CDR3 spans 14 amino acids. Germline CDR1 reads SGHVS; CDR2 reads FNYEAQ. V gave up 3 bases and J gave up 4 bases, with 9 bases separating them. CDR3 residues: CASSFDILTGELFF. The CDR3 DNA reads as TGTGCCAGCAGCTTTGACATCCTCACCGGGGAGCTGTTTTTT.

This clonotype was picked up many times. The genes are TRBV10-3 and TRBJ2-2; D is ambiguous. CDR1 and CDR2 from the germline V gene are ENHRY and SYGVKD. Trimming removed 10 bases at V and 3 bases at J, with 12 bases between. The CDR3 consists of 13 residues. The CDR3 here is CANALSDTGELFF. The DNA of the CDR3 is TGTGCCAACGCCTTGAGCGACACCGGGGAGCTGTTTTTT.

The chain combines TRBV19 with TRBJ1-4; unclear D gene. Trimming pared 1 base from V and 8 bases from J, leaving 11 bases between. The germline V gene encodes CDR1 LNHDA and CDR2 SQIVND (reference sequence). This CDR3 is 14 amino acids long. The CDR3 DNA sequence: TGTGCCAGTAGTATAGTTGGGAAGACCGAAAAACTGTTTTTT. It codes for CASSIVGKTEKLFF.

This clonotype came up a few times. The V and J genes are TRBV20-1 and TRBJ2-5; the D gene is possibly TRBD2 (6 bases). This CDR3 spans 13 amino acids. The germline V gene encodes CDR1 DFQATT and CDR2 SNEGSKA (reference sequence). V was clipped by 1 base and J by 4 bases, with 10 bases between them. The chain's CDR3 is CSARAVGGETQYF. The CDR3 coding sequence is TGCAGTGCTAGAGCGGTGGGAGGAGAGACCCAGTACTTC.

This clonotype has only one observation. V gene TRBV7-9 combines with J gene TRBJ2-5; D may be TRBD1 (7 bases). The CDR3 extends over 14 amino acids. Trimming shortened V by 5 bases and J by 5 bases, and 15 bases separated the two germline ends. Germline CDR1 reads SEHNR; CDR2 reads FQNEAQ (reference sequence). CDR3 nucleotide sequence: TGTGCCAGCAGCCAGGGGGGCCTCTGGGAGACCCAGTACTTC. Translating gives CASSQGGLWETQYF.

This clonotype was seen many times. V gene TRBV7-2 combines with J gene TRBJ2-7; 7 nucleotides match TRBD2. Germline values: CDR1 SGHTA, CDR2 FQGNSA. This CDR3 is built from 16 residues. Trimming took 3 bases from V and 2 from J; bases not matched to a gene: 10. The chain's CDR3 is CASSFGMGTMPYEQYF. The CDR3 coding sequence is TGTGCCAGCAGCTTCGGTATGGGGACTATGCCCTACGAGCAGTACTTC.

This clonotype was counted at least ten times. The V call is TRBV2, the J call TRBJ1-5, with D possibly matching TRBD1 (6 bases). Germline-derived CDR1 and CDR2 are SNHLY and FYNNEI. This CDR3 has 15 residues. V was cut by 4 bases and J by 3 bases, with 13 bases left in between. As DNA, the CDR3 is TGTGCCAGCAGTGGTCCCTGGGGGCCCAATCAGCCCCAGCATTTT. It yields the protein CASSGPWGPNQPQHF.

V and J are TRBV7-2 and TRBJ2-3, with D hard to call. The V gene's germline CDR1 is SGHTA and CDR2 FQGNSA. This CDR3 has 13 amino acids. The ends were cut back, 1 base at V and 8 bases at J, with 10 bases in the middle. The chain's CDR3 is CASSLDRPSTQYF. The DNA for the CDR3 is TGTGCCAGCAGCTTAGATAGGCCGAGTACGCAGTATTTT.

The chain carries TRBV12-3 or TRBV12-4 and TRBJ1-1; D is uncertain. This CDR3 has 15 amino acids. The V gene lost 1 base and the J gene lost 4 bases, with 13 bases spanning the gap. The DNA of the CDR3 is TGTGCCAGCAGTTTAGGGGTAGGGTTTAGCACTGAAGCTTTCTTT. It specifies CASSLGVGFSTEAFF.

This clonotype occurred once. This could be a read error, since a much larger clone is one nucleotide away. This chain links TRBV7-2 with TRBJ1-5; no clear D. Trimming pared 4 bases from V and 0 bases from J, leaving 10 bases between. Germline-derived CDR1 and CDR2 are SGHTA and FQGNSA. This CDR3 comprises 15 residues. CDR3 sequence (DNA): TGTGCCAGCAGCTCAAGACACAGTAGCAATCAGCCCCAGCATTTT. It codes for CASSSRHSSNQPQHF.

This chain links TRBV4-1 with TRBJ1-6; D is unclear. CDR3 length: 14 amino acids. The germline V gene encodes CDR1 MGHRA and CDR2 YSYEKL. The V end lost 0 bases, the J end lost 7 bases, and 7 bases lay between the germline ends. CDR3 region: CASSQEGKNSPLHF. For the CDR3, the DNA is TGCGCCAGCAGCCAAGAGGGGAAGAATTCACCCCTCCACTTT.

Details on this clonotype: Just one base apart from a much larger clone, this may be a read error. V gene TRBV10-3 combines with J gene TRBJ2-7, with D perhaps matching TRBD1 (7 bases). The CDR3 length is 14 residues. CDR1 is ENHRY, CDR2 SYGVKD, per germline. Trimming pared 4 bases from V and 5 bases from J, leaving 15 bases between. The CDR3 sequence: CAISVVRGANEQYF. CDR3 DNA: TGTGCCATCAGTGTGGTCAGGGGGGCGAACGAGCAGTACTTC.

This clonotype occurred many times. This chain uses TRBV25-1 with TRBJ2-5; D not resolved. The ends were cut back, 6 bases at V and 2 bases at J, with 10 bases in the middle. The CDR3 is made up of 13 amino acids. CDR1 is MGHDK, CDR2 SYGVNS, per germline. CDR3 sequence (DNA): TGTGCCAGCAGACCGACGGGTCAAGAGACCCAGTACTTC. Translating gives CASRPTGQETQYF.

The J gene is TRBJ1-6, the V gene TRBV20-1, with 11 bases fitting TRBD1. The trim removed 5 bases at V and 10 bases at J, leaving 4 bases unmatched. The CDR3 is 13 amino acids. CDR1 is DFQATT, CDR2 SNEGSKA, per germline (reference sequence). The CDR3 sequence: CSAGQGAESPLHF. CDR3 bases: TGCAGTGCTGGACAGGGGGCCGAGTCACCCCTCCACTTT.

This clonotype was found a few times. CDR3 protein: CASSDGTAGGTEAFF. The CDR3 DNA reads as TGTGCCAGCAGCGATGGGACAGCGGGTGGCACTGAAGCTTTCTTT. The chain links TRBV2 to TRBJ1-1; 7 bases align to TRBD1. Germline assignment: CDR1 SNHLY and CDR2 FYNNEI. This CDR3 has 15 residues. V lost 6 bases, J lost 4 bases, and 11 bases stayed unmatched.

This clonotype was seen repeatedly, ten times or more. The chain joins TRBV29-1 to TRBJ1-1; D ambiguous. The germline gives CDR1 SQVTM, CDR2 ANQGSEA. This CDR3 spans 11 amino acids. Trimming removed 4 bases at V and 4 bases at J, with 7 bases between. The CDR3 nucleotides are TGCAGCGTTGGAATGACCACTGAAGCTTTCTTT. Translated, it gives CSVGMTTEAFF.

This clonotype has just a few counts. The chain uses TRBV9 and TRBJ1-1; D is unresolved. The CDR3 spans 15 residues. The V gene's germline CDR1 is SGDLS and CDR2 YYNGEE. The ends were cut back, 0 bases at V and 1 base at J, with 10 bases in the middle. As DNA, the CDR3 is TGTGCCAGCAGCGTAGCGGGAGGTTGGAACACTGAAGCTTTCTTT. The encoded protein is CASSVAGGWNTEAFF.

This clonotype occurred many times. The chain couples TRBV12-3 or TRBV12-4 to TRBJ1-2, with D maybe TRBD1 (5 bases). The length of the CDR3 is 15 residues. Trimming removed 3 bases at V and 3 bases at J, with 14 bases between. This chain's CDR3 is CASSFLLDTYYGYTF. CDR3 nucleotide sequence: TGTGCCAGCAGTTTCCTCCTGGACACGTACTATGGCTACACCTTC.

CDR3 protein: CSAQRTGGYEQYF. The DNA of the CDR3 is TGCAGTGCTCAAAGGACAGGGGGCTACGAGCAGTACTTC. V is TRBV20-1 and J is TRBJ2-7; 10 bases line up with TRBD1. V trimming: 5 bases; J trimming: 3 bases; junction bases outside the gene matches: 4. This CDR3 is 13 amino acids long. Germline loops: CDR1 DFQATT, CDR2 SNEGSKA (reference sequence).

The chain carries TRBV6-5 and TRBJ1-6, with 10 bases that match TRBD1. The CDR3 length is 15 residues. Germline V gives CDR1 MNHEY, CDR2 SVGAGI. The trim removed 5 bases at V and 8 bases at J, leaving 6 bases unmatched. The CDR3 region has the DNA TGTGCCAGCAGTAACGGGGGACAGGGGTATTCACCCCTCCACTTT. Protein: CASSNGGQGYSPLHF.

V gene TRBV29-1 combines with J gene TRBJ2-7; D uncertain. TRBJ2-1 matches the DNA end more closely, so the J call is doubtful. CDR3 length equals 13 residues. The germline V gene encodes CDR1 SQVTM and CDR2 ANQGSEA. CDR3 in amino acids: CSVALRPDNEQFF. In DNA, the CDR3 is TGCAGCGTTGCCCTTCGGCCCGACAATGAGCAGTTCTTC.

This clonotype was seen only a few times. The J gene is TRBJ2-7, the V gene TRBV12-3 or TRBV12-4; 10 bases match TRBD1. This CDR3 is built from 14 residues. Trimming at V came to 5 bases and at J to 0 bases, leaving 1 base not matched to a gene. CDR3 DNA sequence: TGTGCCAGCAGTGGGACAGGGGTCTCCTACGAGCAGTACTTC. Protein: CASSGTGVSYEQYF.

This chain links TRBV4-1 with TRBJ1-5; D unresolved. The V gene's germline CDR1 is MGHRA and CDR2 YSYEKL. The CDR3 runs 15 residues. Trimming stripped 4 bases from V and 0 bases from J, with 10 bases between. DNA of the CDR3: TGCGCCAGCAGCCCCCAGAGACTTAGCAATCAGCCCCAGCATTTT. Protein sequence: CASSPQRLSNQPQHF.

The CDR3, as DNA: TGCGCCAGCAGTGAGTCCTTATACTCTGGAAACACCATATATTTT. This translates into CASSESLYSGNTIYF. The J gene is TRBJ1-3, the V gene TRBV10-2; D is unresolved. The CDR3 covers 15 residues. Between the trimmed V and J ends, which lost 0 bases and 0 bases, there was a span of 6 bases. CDR1 is WSHSY and CDR2 is SAAADI in the germline V gene.

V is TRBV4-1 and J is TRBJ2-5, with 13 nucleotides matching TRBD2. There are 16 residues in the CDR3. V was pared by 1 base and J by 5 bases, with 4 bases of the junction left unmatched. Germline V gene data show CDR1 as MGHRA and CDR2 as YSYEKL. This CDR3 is CASSQGTSGSWETQYF. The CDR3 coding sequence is TGCGCCAGCAGCCAAGGGACTAGCGGGAGTTGGGAGACCCAGTACTTC.

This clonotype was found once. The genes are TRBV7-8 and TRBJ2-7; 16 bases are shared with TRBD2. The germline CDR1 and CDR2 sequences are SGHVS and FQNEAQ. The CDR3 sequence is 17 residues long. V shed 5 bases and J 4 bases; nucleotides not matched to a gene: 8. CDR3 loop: CASSQTGTSGRGYEQYF. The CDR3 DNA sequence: TGTGCCAGCAGCCAAACCGGGACTAGCGGGAGGGGTTACGAGCAGTACTTC. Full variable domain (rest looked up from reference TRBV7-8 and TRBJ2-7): GAGVSQSPRYKVAKRGQDVALRCDPISGHVSLFWYQQALGQGPEFLTYFQNEAQLDKSGLPSDRFFAERPEGSVSTLKIQRTQQEDSAVYLCASSQTGTSGRGYEQYFGPGTRLTVT.

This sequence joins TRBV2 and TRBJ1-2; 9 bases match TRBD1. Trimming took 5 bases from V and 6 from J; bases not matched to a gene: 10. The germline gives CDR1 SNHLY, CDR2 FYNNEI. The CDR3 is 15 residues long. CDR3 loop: CASSTGTGRRDGYTF. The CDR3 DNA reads TGTGCCAGCAGTACCGGGACAGGGAGAAGGGATGGCTACACCTTC.